This TCR beta chain was identified during a study of cytomegalovirus exposure and HLA in healthy donors. On this clone: The identical CDR3 is also encoded by other nucleotide sequences in the sample.

CDR3 length equals 15 residues. Trimming took 6 bases from V and 1 from J; bases not matched to a gene: 2. CDR1 is LNHDA, CDR2 SQIVND, per germline (reference sequence). The PCR was carried out with 60 Vbeta primers and 13 Jbeta primers. This table comes from immunoSEQ multiplex PCR, and its TCRdb copy is limited to in-frame clones, with some not included. Of 90,000 to 150,000 clones listed, nearly 80% are singletons. The sample taken for sequencing was PBMCs. This receptor was identified in a woman aged 25-40 years in good health and CMV-seropositive. The chain links TRBV19 to TRBJ1-5, with TRBD1 matching over 11 bases. The CDR3 DNA reads TGTGCCAGTAGGGACAGGGGGCGAAGCAATCAGCCCCAGCATTTT. Translation: CASRDRGRSNQPQHF. The complete variable domain, with remaining parts taken from reference TRBV19 and TRBJ1-5, reads DGGITQSPKYLFRKEGQNVTLSCEQNLNHDAMYWYRQDPGQGLRLIYYSQIVNDFQKGDIAEGYSVSREKKESFPLTVTSAQKNPTAFYLCASRDRGRSNQPQHFGDGTRLSIL.